Listed below are T cell receptor beta chains from one sample, sequenced in a study of cytomegalovirus exposure and HLA in healthy donors. Sequencing was performed with immunoSEQ multiplex PCR; in TCRdb, only in-frame clones are kept and a portion is missing. The repertoire holds some 120,000 clones, with 75% to 85% as singletons. The material sequenced was PBMCs. These TCRs come from a man aged 25-45 years in good health and CMV-seronegative. Both conserved end residues are part of each CDR3. The D gene is left open where the match is weak. Part of the rows lack a size; the others show once, few, many or a class for expanded clones.

cdr3_nt: TGTGCCTGGAGTGGACAGGGGGCATTCCGGTCCTCCTACGAGCAGTACTTC
cdr3_aa: CAWSGQGAFRSSYEQYF
clone_size: NA
v_call: TRBV30
j_call: TRBJ2-7
d_call: TRBD1

cdr3_nt: TGTGCCTGGAGTAGGGGTTCAGGGGGGGAGACCCAGTACTTC
cdr3_aa: CAWSRGSGGETQYF
clone_size: NA
v_call: TRBV30
j_call: TRBJ2-5
d_call: NA

cdr3_nt: TGTGCCAGCAGCGTAGGAACAGGGGTCATGAACACTGAAGCTTTCTTT
cdr3_aa: CASSVGTGVMNTEAFF
clone_size: NA
v_call: TRBV9
j_call: TRBJ1-1
d_call: TRBD1

cdr3_nt: TGTGCCAGCAGCTTGGCCGCAGGGGATTTTTTGAATGGCTACCCCTTC
cdr3_aa: CASSLAAGDFLNGYPF
clone_size: NA
v_call: TRBV5-4
j_call: TRBJ1-2
d_call: NA

cdr3_nt: TGTGCCACCAGCAGGGGCAAGGGGTACGAGCAGTACTTC
cdr3_aa: CATSRGKGYEQYF
clone_size: once
v_call: TRBV15
j_call: TRBJ2-7
d_call: NA

cdr3_nt: TGTGCCAGCAGTGGGGACAGTGTAGATACGCAGTATTTT
cdr3_aa: CASSGDSVDTQYF
clone_size: NA
v_call: TRBV2
j_call: TRBJ2-3
d_call: TRBD1

cdr3_nt: TGTGCCAGCAGTGGGCCGCTCCCTGAAGCTTTCTTT
cdr3_aa: CASSGPLPEAFF
clone_size: few
v_call: TRBV2
j_call: TRBJ1-1
d_call: NA

cdr3_nt: TGTGCCAGCAGCGCAGTTGGGGGGGGTTACGAGACCCAGTACTTC
cdr3_aa: CASSAVGGGYETQYF
clone_size: NA
v_call: TRBV9
j_call: TRBJ2-5
d_call: TRBD2

cdr3_nt: TGTGCCAGTAGTATAGATCGAGAGACAGGTATTTTGGGGCAGTACTTC
cdr3_aa: CASSIDRETGILGQYF
clone_size: NA
v_call: TRBV19
j_call: TRBJ2-7
d_call: NA

cdr3_nt: TGTGCCAGCAGTTTATGGGCAACCCCCGGCTACACCTTC
cdr3_aa: CASSLWATPGYTF
clone_size: NA
v_call: TRBV28
j_call: TRBJ1-2
d_call: NA

cdr3_nt: TGTGCCAGCAGCTTTCCCGCGACAGATACGCAGTATTTT
cdr3_aa: CASSFPATDTQYF
clone_size: NA
v_call: TRBV7-2
j_call: TRBJ2-3
d_call: NA

cdr3_nt: TGCAGCGTTGAAGTTCGGGCCGGGACAGGCAGAGCCGGGGAGCTGTTTTTT
cdr3_aa: CSVEVRAGTGRAGELFF
clone_size: once
v_call: TRBV29-1
j_call: TRBJ2-2
d_call: TRBD1

cdr3_nt: TGCGCCAGCAGTTCGGACAGGGGAAACTACGAGCAGTACTTC
cdr3_aa: CASSSDRGNYEQYF
clone_size: NA
v_call: TRBV10-1
j_call: TRBJ2-7
d_call: TRBD1

cdr3_nt: TGTGCCAGCGCTAGACAGGGGGATGTTTCCTACGAGCAGTACTTC
cdr3_aa: CASARQGDVSYEQYF
clone_size: NA
v_call: TRBV2
j_call: TRBJ2-7
d_call: TRBD1

cdr3_nt: TGCGCCAGCAGCTTGGAACTAGCGGGAGGCACAGATACGCAGTATTTT
cdr3_aa: CASSLELAGGTDTQYF
clone_size: once
v_call: TRBV5-1
j_call: TRBJ2-3
d_call: TRBD2

cdr3_nt: TGTGCCTGGAGTGCCGACAGGGGGCGTCAGCCCCAGCATTTT
cdr3_aa: CAWSADRGRQPQHF
clone_size: NA
v_call: TRBV30
j_call: TRBJ1-5
d_call: TRBD1

cdr3_nt: TGCAGCGTTGAAGATAGGTTCCGGCGGAGCCGAAAAAACACTGAAGCTTTCTTT
cdr3_aa: CSVEDRFRRSRKNTEAFF
clone_size: NA
v_call: TRBV29-1
j_call: TRBJ1-1
d_call: NA

cdr3_nt: TGTGCCAGCTCACCCGCTAGTACTCAAGCCGACGAGCAGTACTTC
cdr3_aa: CASSPASTQADEQYF
clone_size: NA
v_call: TRBV18
j_call: TRBJ2-7
d_call: NA

cdr3_nt: TGTGCCAGCAGTCCGCGGGACTCCTACGAGCAGTACTTC
cdr3_aa: CASSPRDSYEQYF
clone_size: NA
v_call: TRBV2
j_call: TRBJ2-7
d_call: NA

cdr3_nt: TGTGCCAGCTCACGGATACAGGAGCTGAACACTGAAGCTTTCTTT
cdr3_aa: CASSRIQELNTEAFF
clone_size: NA
v_call: TRBV18
j_call: TRBJ1-1
d_call: NA

cdr3_nt: TGTGCCAGCAGTCAGGGGGGCAGCAATCAGCCCCAGCATTTT
cdr3_aa: CASSQGGSNQPQHF
clone_size: NA
v_call: TRBV28
j_call: TRBJ1-5
d_call: TRBD1

cdr3_nt: TGTGCCAGCACAATCAACAACTACAATGAGCAGTTCTTC
cdr3_aa: CASTINNYNEQFF
clone_size: NA
v_call: TRBV2
j_call: TRBJ2-1
d_call: NA

cdr3_nt: TGTGCCAGCAGCCCACCTGACAGGGCTTCTGGAAACACCATATATTTT
cdr3_aa: CASSPPDRASGNTIYF
clone_size: NA
v_call: TRBV7-9
j_call: TRBJ1-3
d_call: TRBD1

cdr3_nt: TGTGCCAGCAGCGTAGGGGGGACAGGGCTTGGTGAAAAACTGTTTTTT
cdr3_aa: CASSVGGTGLGEKLFF
clone_size: NA
v_call: TRBV9
j_call: TRBJ1-4
d_call: TRBD1

cdr3_nt: TGTGCCAGCAGCTTAGGACTTTTAGGGCAGGGGAACACTGAAGCTTTCTTT
cdr3_aa: CASSLGLLGQGNTEAFF
clone_size: few
v_call: TRBV7-9
j_call: TRBJ1-1
d_call: NA

cdr3_nt: TGTGCCAGTATTGACAGTCGTCACCTGCTGAACACTGAAGCTTTCTTT
cdr3_aa: CASIDSRHLLNTEAFF
clone_size: NA
v_call: TRBV19
j_call: TRBJ1-1
d_call: NA

cdr3_nt: TGTGCCGGCGGGGGTGGTTACGAGCAGTACTTC
cdr3_aa: CAGGGGYEQYF
clone_size: NA
v_call: TRBV10-3
j_call: TRBJ2-7
d_call: TRBD2

cdr3_nt: TGTGCCAGCAGCTTAGGACAGGGCGATGAGCAGTTCTTC
cdr3_aa: CASSLGQGDEQFF
clone_size: NA
v_call: TRBV5-6
j_call: TRBJ2-1
d_call: TRBD1

cdr3_nt: TGTGCCAGCAGCCGAACAGGGGGCTGGACTGAAGCTTTCTTT
cdr3_aa: CASSRTGGWTEAFF
clone_size: NA
v_call: TRBV25-1
j_call: TRBJ1-1
d_call: TRBD1

cdr3_nt: TGTGCCAGCAGCTTCGACAGGGGGGGCTACGAGCAGTACTTC
cdr3_aa: CASSFDRGGYEQYF
clone_size: NA
v_call: TRBV7-2
j_call: TRBJ2-7
d_call: TRBD1

cdr3_nt: TGTGCCAGCAGTCAAACAGGGATTTCCTACGAGCAGTACTTC
cdr3_aa: CASSQTGISYEQYF
clone_size: NA
v_call: TRBV6-1
j_call: TRBJ2-7
d_call: NA

cdr3_nt: TGTGCCAGCAGCTTAATAAACGGGAGGGCCGGAAGAACCCAGTACTTC
cdr3_aa: CASSLINGRAGRTQYF
clone_size: once
v_call: TRBV7-2
j_call: TRBJ2-5
d_call: TRBD2

cdr3_nt: TGTGCCAGCAGCCCCTTACTAGCGGGAGTGATCTACGAGCAGTACTTC
cdr3_aa: CASSPLLAGVIYEQYF
clone_size: NA
v_call: TRBV7-9
j_call: TRBJ2-7
d_call: TRBD2

cdr3_nt: TGTGCCAGCAGCTACGGGGGACAGGGAGTGAATGAGCAGTTCTTC
cdr3_aa: CASSYGGQGVNEQFF
clone_size: NA
v_call: TRBV6-5
j_call: TRBJ2-1
d_call: TRBD1

cdr3_nt: TGTGCCAGCAGCCCCCGGACAGACCGTATGAACACTGAAGCTTTCTTT
cdr3_aa: CASSPRTDRMNTEAFF
clone_size: NA
v_call: TRBV9
j_call: TRBJ1-1
d_call: NA

cdr3_nt: TGTGCCAGCAGTGACCCATCGGGACTAGCGGGAGGAGACGGGGAGCTGTTTTTT
cdr3_aa: CASSDPSGLAGGDGELFF
clone_size: once
v_call: TRBV25-1
j_call: TRBJ2-2
d_call: TRBD2